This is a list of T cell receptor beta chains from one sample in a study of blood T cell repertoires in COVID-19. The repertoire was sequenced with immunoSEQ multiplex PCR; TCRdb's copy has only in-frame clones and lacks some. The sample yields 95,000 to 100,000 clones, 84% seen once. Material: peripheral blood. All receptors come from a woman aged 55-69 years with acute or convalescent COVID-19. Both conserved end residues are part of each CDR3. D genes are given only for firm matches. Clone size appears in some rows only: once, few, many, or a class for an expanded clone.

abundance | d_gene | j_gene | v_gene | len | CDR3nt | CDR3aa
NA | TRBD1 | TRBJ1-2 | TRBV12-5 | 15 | TGTGCTAGTGGTTTGGTACAGGGGACAGGCTATGGCTACACCTTC | CASGLVQGTGYGYTF
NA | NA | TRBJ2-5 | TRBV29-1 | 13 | TGCAGCGTTGAACCCCTAGGGGCGGAGACCCAGTACTTC | CSVEPLGAETQYF
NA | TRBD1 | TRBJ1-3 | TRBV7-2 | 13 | TGTGCCAGCAGCGAAGGGACAGGGAACACCATATATTTT | CASSEGTGNTIYF
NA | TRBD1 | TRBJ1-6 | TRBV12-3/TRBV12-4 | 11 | TGTGCCAGCAGCCCAGGGGGCCCTCTCCACTTT | CASSPGGPLHF
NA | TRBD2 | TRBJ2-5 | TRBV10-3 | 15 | TGTGCCATCAGTGTCCTAGCGGGGGGCCAAGAGACCCAGTACTTC | CAISVLAGGQETQYF
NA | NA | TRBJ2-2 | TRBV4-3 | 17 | TGCGCCAGCAGTCTAGCCTCCGGGTCTAGTCGGATCGGGGAGCTGTTTTTT | CASSLASGSSRIGELFF
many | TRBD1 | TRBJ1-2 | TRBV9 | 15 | TGTGCCAGCAGCGTAGAGGGACAGGGGGGAAATGGCTACACCTTC | CASSVEGQGGNGYTF
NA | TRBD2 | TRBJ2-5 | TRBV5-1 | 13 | TGCGCCAGCAGCCCTAGCGGGTGGGAGACCCAGTACTTC | CASSPSGWETQYF
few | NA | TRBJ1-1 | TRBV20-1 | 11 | TGCAGTGCTCTTAGTTACGCTGAAGCTTTCTTT | CSALSYAEAFF
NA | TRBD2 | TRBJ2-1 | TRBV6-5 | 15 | TGTGCCAGCAGTTTATTAGCGGGGGAGTACAATGAGCAGTTCTTC | CASSLLAGEYNEQFF
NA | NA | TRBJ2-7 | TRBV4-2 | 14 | TGTGCCAGCAGGGAAGAGGGGGGGCCCTACGAGCAGTACTTC | CASREEGGPYEQYF
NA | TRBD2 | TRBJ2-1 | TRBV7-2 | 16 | TGTGCCAGCAGCTTAGAGCCTAGCGGGGGAAACAATGAGCAGTTCTTC | CASSLEPSGGNNEQFF
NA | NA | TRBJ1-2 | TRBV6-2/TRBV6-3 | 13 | TGTGCCAGCAGTTATCAGGGGAACTATGGCTACACCTTC | CASSYQGNYGYTF
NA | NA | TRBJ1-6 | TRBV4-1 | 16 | TGCGCCAGCAGCCAAGAATTCGGACAGATGTATTCACCCCTCCACTTT | CASSQEFGQMYSPLHF